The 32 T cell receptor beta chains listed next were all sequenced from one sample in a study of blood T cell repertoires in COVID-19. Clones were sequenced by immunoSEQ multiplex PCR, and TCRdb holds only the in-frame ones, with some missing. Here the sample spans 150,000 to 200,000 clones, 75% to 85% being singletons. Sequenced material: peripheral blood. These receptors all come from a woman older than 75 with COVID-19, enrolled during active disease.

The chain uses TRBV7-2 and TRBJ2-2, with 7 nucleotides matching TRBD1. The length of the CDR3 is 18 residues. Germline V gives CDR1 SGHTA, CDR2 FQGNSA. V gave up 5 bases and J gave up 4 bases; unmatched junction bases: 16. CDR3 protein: CASSISLRYRGITGELFF. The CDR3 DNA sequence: TGTGCCAGCAGCATTTCCCTTCGTTACAGGGGAATCACCGGGGAGCTGTTTTTT.

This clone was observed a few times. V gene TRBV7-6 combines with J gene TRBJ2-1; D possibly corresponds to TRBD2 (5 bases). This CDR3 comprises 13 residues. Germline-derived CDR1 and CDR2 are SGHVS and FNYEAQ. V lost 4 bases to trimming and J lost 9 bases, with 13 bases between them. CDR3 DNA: TGTGCCAGCAGCTCCCCCACGGGGAGTGAGCAGTTCTTC. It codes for CASSSPTGSEQFF.

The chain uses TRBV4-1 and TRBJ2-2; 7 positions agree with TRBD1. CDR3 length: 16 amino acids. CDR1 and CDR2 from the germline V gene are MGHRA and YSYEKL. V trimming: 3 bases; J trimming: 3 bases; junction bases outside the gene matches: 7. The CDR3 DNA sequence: TGCGCCAGCAGCCAGGGCCGGGACAGATACACCGGGGAGCTGTTTTTT. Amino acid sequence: CASSQGRDRYTGELFF.

This CDR3 is CASSYDPGGGQFF. CDR3 nucleotides: TGTGCCAGCAGTTATGACCCCGGCGGGGGGCAGTTCTTC. This sequence joins TRBV5-5 and TRBJ2-1, with TRBD2 matching over 7 bases. Germline trimming cut 5 bases from V and 12 bases from J; bases unmatched to any gene: 11. Germline CDR1 SGHKS, CDR2 YYEKEE (reference sequence). The CDR3 runs 13 residues.

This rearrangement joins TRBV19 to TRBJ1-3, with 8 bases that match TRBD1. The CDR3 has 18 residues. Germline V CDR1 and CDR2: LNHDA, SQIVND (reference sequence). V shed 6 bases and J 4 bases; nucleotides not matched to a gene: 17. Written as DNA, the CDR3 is TGTGCCAGTAGGTCTGGGACAGGACCACCTCTGACGGGAAACACCATATATTTT. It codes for CASRSGTGPPLTGNTIYF.

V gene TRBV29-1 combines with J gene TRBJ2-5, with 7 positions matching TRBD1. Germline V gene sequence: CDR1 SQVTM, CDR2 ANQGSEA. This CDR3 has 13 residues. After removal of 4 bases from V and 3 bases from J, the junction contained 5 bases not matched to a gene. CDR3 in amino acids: CSVGSTGEETQYF. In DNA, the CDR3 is TGCAGCGTTGGCTCTACAGGGGAAGAGACCCAGTACTTC.

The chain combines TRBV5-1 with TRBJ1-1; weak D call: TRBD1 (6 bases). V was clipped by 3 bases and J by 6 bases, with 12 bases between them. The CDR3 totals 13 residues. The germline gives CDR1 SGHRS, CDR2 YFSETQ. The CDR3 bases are TGCGCCAGCAGCTGGGGGACAACCCCTGAAGCTTTCTTT. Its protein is CASSWGTTPEAFF.

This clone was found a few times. The CDR3 here is CASSLTGTRTGELFF. CDR3 nucleotides: TGCGCCAGCAGCTTAACCGGGACTAGGACCGGGGAGCTGTTTTTT. The chain carries TRBV5-1 and TRBJ2-2, with 8 bases that match TRBD2. CDR3 length: 15 residues. V dropped 2 bases and J dropped 5; count of bases not matched to a gene: 5. Germline V lookup: CDR1 SGHRS, CDR2 YFSETQ.

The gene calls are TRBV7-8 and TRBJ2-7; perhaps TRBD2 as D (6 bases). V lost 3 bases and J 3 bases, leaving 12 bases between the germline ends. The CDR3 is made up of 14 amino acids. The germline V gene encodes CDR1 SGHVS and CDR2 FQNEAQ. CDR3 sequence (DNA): TGTGCCAGCAGCTTCTCGGGAGCGGGCTACGAGCAGTACTTC. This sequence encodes CASSFSGAGYEQYF.

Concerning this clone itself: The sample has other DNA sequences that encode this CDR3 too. Here the CDR3 reads CASSTQTGSNQPQHF. In DNA, the CDR3 is TGTGCCAGTAGTACGCAGACAGGGTCAAATCAGCCCCAGCATTTT. This rearrangement joins TRBV19 to TRBJ1-5, with 7 bases identical to TRBD1. The CDR3 contains 15 residues. The trim removed 4 bases at V and 4 bases at J, leaving 7 bases unmatched. Germline lookup yields CDR1 LNHDA and CDR2 SQIVND (reference sequence).

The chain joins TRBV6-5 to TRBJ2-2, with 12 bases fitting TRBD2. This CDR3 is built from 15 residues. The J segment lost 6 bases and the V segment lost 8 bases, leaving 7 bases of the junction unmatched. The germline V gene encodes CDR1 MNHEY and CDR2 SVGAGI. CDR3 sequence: CASRRPSGGAGELFF. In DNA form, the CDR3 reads TGTGCCAGCCGGCGTCCTAGCGGGGGGGCCGGGGAGCTGTTTTTT.

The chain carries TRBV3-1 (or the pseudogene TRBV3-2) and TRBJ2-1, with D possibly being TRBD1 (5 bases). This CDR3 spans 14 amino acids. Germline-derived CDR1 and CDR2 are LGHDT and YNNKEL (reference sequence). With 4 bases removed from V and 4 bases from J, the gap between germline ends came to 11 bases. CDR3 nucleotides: TGTGCCAGCAGCCCACTAACAGGTTACAATGAGCAGTTCTTC. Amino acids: CASSPLTGYNEQFF.

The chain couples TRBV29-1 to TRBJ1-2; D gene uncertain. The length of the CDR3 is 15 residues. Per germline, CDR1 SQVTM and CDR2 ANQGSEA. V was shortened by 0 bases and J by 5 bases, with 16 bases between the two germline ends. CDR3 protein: CSVEDGWAGRYGYTF. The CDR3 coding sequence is TGCAGCGTTGAAGATGGGTGGGCGGGGAGGTATGGCTACACCTTC.

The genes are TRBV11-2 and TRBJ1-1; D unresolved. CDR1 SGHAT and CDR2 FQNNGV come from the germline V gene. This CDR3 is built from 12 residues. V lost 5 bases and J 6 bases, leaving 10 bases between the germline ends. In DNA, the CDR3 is TGTGCCAGCAGCCCCACGGGAGCTGAAGCTTTCTTT. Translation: CASSPTGAEAFF.

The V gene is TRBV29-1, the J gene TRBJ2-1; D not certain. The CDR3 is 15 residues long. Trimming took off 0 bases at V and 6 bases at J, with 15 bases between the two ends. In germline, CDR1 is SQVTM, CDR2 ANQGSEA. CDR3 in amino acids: CSVEDLATAGNEQFF. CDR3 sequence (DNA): TGCAGCGTTGAAGACCTTGCAACAGCCGGCAATGAGCAGTTCTTC.

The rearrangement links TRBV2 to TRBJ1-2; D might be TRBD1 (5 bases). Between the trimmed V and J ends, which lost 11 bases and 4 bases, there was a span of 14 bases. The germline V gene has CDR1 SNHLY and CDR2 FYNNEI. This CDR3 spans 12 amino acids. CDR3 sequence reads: CAGGDFGYGYTF. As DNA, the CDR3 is TGTGCCGGAGGGGATTTCGGCTATGGCTACACCTTC.

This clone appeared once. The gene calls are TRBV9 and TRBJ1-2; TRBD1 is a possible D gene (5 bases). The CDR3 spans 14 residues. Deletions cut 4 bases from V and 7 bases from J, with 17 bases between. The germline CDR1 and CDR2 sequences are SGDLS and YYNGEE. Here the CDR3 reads CASSLSTGASGYTF. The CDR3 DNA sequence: TGTGCCAGCAGCCTATCCACAGGTGCCTCTGGCTACACCTTC.

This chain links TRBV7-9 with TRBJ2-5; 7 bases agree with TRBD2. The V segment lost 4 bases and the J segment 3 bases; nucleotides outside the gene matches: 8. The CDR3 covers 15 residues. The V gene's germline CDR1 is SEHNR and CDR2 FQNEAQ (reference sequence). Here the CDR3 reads CASSYGGGREETQYF. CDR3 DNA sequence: TGTGCCAGCAGCTATGGCGGGGGAAGGGAAGAGACCCAGTACTTC.

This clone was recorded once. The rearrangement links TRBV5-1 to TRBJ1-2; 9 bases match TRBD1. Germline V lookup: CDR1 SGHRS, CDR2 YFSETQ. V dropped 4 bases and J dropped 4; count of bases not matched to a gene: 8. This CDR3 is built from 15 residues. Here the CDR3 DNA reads TGCGCCAGCAGCCCAACGGGACAGGGACGCTATGGCTACACCTTC. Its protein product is CASSPTGQGRYGYTF.

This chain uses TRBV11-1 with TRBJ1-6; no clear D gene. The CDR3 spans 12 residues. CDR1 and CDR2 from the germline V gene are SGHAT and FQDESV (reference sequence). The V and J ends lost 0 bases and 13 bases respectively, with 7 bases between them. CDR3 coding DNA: TGTGCCAGCAGCTTAGCAGCGGGGCCCCTCCACTTT. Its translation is CASSLAAGPLHF.

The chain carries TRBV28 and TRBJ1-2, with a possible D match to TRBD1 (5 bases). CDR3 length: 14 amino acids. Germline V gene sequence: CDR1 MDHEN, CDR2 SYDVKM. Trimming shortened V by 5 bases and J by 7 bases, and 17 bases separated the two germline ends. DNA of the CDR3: TGTGCCAGCAGTCCCCCAAGGGGCCTGGGTGGCTACACCTTC. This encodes CASSPPRGLGGYTF.

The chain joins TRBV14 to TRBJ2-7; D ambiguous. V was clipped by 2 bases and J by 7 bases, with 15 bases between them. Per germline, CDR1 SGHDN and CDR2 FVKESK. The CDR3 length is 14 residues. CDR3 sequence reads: CASSQRLVSGEQYF. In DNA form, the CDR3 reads TGTGCCAGCAGCCAACGTCTAGTTTCCGGAGAGCAGTACTTC.

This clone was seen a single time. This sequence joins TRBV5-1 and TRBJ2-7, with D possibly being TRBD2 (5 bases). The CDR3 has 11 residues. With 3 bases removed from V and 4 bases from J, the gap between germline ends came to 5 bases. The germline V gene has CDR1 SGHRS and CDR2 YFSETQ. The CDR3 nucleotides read TGCGCCAGCAGCTCGGGGTACGAGCAGTACTTC. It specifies CASSSGYEQYF.

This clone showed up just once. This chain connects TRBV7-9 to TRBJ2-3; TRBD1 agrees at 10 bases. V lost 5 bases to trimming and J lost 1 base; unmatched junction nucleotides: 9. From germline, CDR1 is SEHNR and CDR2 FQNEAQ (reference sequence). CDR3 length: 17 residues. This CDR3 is CASSPWTGGDGTDTQYF. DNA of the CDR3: TGTGCCAGCAGCCCATGGACAGGGGGTGATGGCACAGATACGCAGTATTTT.

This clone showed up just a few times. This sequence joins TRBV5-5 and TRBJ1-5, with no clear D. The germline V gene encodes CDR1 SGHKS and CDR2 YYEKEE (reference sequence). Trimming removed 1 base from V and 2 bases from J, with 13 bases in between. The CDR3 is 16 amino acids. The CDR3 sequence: CASSLRLQSGNQPQHF. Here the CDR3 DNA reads TGTGCCAGCAGCTTGAGGCTCCAGAGCGGCAATCAGCCCCAGCATTTT.

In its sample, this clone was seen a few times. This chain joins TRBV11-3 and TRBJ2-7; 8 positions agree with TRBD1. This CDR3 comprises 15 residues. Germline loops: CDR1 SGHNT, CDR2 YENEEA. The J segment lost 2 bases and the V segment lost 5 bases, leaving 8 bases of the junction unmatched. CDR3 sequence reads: CASSQRQGRPYEQYF. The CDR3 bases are TGTGCCAGCAGCCAACGACAGGGGCGTCCCTACGAGCAGTACTTC.

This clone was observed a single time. The CDR3 loop is CASSAGLEVTAKNIQYF. The CDR3 DNA follows: TGTGCCAGCAGTGCCGGACTAGAGGTAACAGCCAAAAACATTCAGTACTTC. The rearrangement joins TRBV25-1 to TRBJ2-4, with 7 bases identical to TRBD2. The CDR3 spans 17 residues. V lost 4 bases to trimming and J lost 0 bases; unmatched junction nucleotides: 9. From germline, CDR1 is MGHDK and CDR2 SYGVNS.

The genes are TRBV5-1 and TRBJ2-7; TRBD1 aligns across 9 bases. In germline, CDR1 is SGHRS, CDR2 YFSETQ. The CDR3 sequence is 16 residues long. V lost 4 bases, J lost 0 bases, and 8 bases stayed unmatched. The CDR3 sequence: CASSRTGTGSSYEQYF. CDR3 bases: TGCGCCAGCAGCAGGACAGGGACAGGGAGCTCCTACGAGCAGTACTTC.

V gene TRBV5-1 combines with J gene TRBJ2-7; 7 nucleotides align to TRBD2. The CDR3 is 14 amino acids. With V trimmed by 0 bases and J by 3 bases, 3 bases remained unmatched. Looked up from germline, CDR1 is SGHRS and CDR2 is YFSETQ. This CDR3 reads CASSLGLALYEQYF. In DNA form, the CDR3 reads TGCGCCAGCAGCTTGGGACTAGCCCTCTACGAGCAGTACTTC.

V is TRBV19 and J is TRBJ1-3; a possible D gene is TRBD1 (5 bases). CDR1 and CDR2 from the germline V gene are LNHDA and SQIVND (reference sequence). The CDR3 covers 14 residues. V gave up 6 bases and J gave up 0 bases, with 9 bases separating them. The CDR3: CASRTDSSGNTIYF. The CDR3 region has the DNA TGTGCCAGTAGGACAGACAGCTCTGGAAACACCATATATTTT.

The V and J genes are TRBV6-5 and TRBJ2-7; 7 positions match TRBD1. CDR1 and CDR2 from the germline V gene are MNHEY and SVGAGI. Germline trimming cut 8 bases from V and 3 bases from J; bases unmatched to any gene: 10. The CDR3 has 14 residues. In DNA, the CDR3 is TGTGCCAGCTCTGCGGTGACAGGGATCTACGAGCAGTACTTC. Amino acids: CASSAVTGIYEQYF.

CDR3 DNA: TGTGCCAGCAACCCAACCGGGGGGGGAAACACTGAAGCTTTCTTT. Translated, it gives CASNPTGGGNTEAFF. V and J are TRBV9 and TRBJ1-1; perhaps TRBD1 as D (5 bases). The germline V and J ends were trimmed by 6 bases and 2 bases, with 17 bases remaining between them. Germline values: CDR1 SGDLS, CDR2 YYNGEE. The CDR3 loop spans 15 amino acids.